Following are 21 T cell receptor beta chains from one sample sequenced in a study of OX40 agonist ivuxolimab in advanced cancers. Sequencing was performed with immunoSEQ multiplex PCR; in TCRdb, only in-frame clones are kept and a portion is missing. The table records 50,000 to 65,000 clones, approximately 87% of them present only once. Sequences were derived from CD4+ or CD8+ T cells sorted from blood, sampled in a trial of the OX40 agonist ivuxolimab. Receptors were obtained from an adult with an advanced solid tumor such as melanoma, head and neck, liver or kidney cancer.

This chain links TRBV29-1 with TRBJ1-1, with 11 nucleotides matching TRBD1. CDR1 and CDR2 from the germline V gene are SQVTM and ANQGSEA. This CDR3 spans 14 amino acids. The V and J ends lost 2 bases and 6 bases, in that order; junction bases with no gene match: 5. For the CDR3, the DNA is TGCAGCGTTGAAAAGGGACAGGGGGTGTCTGAAGCTTTCTTT. Its protein is CSVEKGQGVSEAFF.

The chain carries TRBV5-1 and TRBJ2-1; D could derive from TRBD1 or TRBD2 (6 bases each). This CDR3 is 15 amino acids long. Germline V gene data show CDR1 as SGHRS and CDR2 as YFSETQ. V gave up 5 bases and J gave up 5 bases, with 17 bases separating them. The DNA of the CDR3 is TGCGCCAGCAGATTAGGGGGGCCCGATAACAATGAGCAGTTCTTC. Encoded protein: CASRLGGPDNNEQFF.

V is TRBV5-1 and J is TRBJ2-1, with no clear D. Trimming removed 0 bases at V and 5 bases at J, with 21 bases between. Germline assignment: CDR1 SGHRS and CDR2 YFSETQ. The CDR3 length is 18 residues. The CDR3, as DNA: TGCGCCAGCAGCTTGGTATCGGCAGTAACGTCCCTAAACAATGAGCAGTTCTTC. Residues: CASSLVSAVTSLNNEQFF.

This chain joins TRBV5-4 and TRBJ2-3; 12 positions match TRBD2. Germline loops: CDR1 SGHNT, CDR2 YYREEE (reference sequence). CDR3 length equals 14 residues. V was pared by 3 bases and J by 6 bases, with 2 bases of the junction left unmatched. CDR3 loop: CASSSLAGGDTQYF. The CDR3 DNA is TGTGCCAGCAGCTCCCTAGCGGGGGGGGATACGCAGTATTTT.

The rearrangement uses TRBV12-5 and TRBJ1-1; D ambiguous. V lost 10 bases, J lost 4 bases, and 19 bases lay in between. Germline CDR1 reads LGHNT; CDR2 reads FRNRAP. The CDR3 is made up of 14 amino acids. The CDR3 region has the DNA TGTGCTACATATCGAAAAGGGTCCGGCACTGAAGCTTTCTTT. This codes for CATYRKGSGTEAFF.

This chain joins TRBV28 and TRBJ2-1, with D unclear. This CDR3 comprises 12 residues. CDR1 is MDHEN, CDR2 SYDVKM, per germline. V lost 8 bases and J 9 bases, leaving 14 bases between the germline ends. CDR3 sequence reads: CASEKFKTEQFF. Written as DNA, the CDR3 is TGTGCCAGCGAAAAGTTTAAAACTGAGCAGTTCTTC. The full variable domain, its missing parts supplied by reference TRBV28 and TRBJ2-1, is DVKVTQSSRYLVKRTGEKVFLECVQDMDHENMFWYRQDPGLGLRLIYFSYDVKMKEKGDIPEGYSVSREKKERFSLILESASTNQTSMYLCASEKFKTEQFFGPGTRLTVL.

The V gene is TRBV6-6, the J gene TRBJ1-6; D remains unclear. With 8 bases removed from V and 8 bases from J, the gap between germline ends came to 16 bases. This CDR3 region has 14 residues. Germline V gene sequence: CDR1 MNHNY, CDR2 SVGAGI (reference sequence). CDR3 DNA sequence: TGTGCCAGCGGCGGCACCTTCGACGATTCACCCCTCCACTTT. The encoded protein is CASGGTFDDSPLHF.

V gene TRBV19 combines with J gene TRBJ1-2, with D perhaps TRBD1 (6 bases). V lost 2 bases, J lost 4 bases, and 11 bases lay in between. The CDR3 has 14 residues. The germline CDR1 and CDR2 sequences are LNHDA and SQIVND (reference sequence). The CDR3 here is CASSIQGFVYGYTF. The CDR3 nucleotides are TGTGCCAGTAGTATACAGGGGTTCGTCTATGGCTACACCTTC.

The chain employs TRBV6-5 and TRBJ2-3; maybe TRBD1 (5 bases). The CDR3 extends over 13 amino acids. V shed 5 bases and J shed 4 bases, with 10 bases lying between them. Per germline, CDR1 MNHEY and CDR2 SVGAGI. CDR3 bases: TGTGCCAGCAGTCTGACAGTCCCAGATACGCAGTATTTT. Protein: CASSLTVPDTQYF.

This chain uses TRBV6-6 with TRBJ1-6; 9 positions agree with TRBD1. CDR1 and CDR2 from the germline V gene are MNHNY and SVGAGI (reference sequence). Trimming at V came to 7 bases and at J to 5 bases, leaving 9 bases not matched to a gene. The CDR3 covers 16 residues. CDR3 coding DNA: TGTGCCAGCATACGAAAGACAGGGGGAGATAATTCACCCCTCCACTTT. Amino acid sequence: CASIRKTGGDNSPLHF.

This chain connects TRBV5-1 to TRBJ2-1; D is ambiguous. Germline CDR1 reads SGHRS; CDR2 reads YFSETQ. The CDR3 is 17 amino acids. Trimming removed 5 bases at V and 3 bases at J, with 21 bases between. The DNA for the CDR3 is TGCGCCAGCAGTGCCCTTCGTAGCTCGGCCCTCTACAATGAGCAGTTCTTC. This translates into CASSALRSSALYNEQFF.

The rearrangement links TRBV7-9 to TRBJ1-1; 9 positions match TRBD1. This CDR3 has 17 amino acids. Germline values: CDR1 SEHNR, CDR2 FQNEAQ (reference sequence). Trimming removed 5 bases from V and 1 base from J; junction bases left unmatched: 11. The CDR3 here is CASSQEPRTGENTEAFF. The CDR3 DNA reads as TGTGCCAGCAGCCAAGAACCTAGGACAGGGGAGAACACTGAAGCTTTCTTT.

This clone was observed a single time. The chain links TRBV9 to TRBJ1-2, with D hard to call. Germline V gives CDR1 SGDLS, CDR2 YYNGEE. The germline V and J ends were trimmed by 0 bases and 7 bases, with 10 bases remaining between them. The CDR3 spans 13 residues. CDR3 sequence (DNA): TGTGCCAGCAGCGTAGGTCAGGAGGGTGGCTACACCTTC. Its protein product is CASSVGQEGGYTF.

This rearrangement joins TRBV19 to TRBJ2-3; D unresolved. V was trimmed by 4 bases and J by 4 bases, leaving 12 bases between them. The CDR3 extends over 14 amino acids. Germline assignment: CDR1 LNHDA and CDR2 SQIVND (reference sequence). The CDR3 reads CASSTPGGADTQYF. CDR3 nucleotide sequence: TGTGCCAGTAGTACCCCGGGTGGCGCAGATACGCAGTATTTT.

J is TRBJ1-1 and V is TRBV5-6; D call uncertain. The CDR3 is 14 residues long. The germline V gene has CDR1 SGHDT and CDR2 YYEEEE. Trimming removed 4 bases at V and 1 base at J, with 11 bases between. CDR3 protein: CASSAWTANTEAFF. The CDR3 DNA sequence: TGTGCCAGCAGCGCGTGGACGGCGAACACTGAAGCTTTCTTT.

This clone has a single count. The CDR3 nucleotides read TGTGCCAGCAGCTCTTTGCGACTAGCCCTAGACAATGAGCAGTTCTTC. Translation gives CASSSLRLALDNEQFF. The chain carries TRBV7-9 and TRBJ2-1; 7 bases match TRBD2. The CDR3 contains 16 residues. V shed 4 bases and J 5 bases; nucleotides not matched to a gene: 11. Per the germline V gene, CDR1 is SEHNR and CDR2 is FQNEAQ (reference sequence).

J is TRBJ1-2 and V is TRBV6-6; possible D gene TRBD1, 5 bases. Germline V lookup: CDR1 MNHNY, CDR2 SVGAGI (reference sequence). The germline V and J ends were trimmed by 8 bases and 4 bases, with 17 bases remaining between them. The CDR3 totals 14 residues. CDR3 protein: CASGTTGGVYGYTF. CDR3 in DNA: TGTGCCAGCGGGACCACAGGAGGAGTCTATGGCTACACCTTC.

The chain couples TRBV10-1 to TRBJ1-1; 8 bases are shared with TRBD1. With 7 bases clipped from V and 6 bases from J, the junction kept 7 bases outside the gene matches. Germline V lookup: CDR1 WNHNN, CDR2 SYGVQD (reference sequence). The CDR3 runs 13 residues. CDR3 region: CASKGQGVAEAFF. The CDR3 coding sequence is TGCGCCAGCAAAGGACAGGGTGTCGCTGAAGCTTTCTTT.

This chain links TRBV7-6 with TRBJ2-2; 16 bases fit TRBD2. Germline V gene sequence: CDR1 SGHVS, CDR2 FNYEAQ. This CDR3 is 20 amino acids long. With 5 bases clipped from V and 3 bases from J, the junction kept 12 bases outside the gene matches. CDR3 DNA: TGTGCCAGCAGCCCTAAACCCGGGACTAGCGGGGGGGGAGACACCGGGGAGCTGTTTTTT. Translation: CASSPKPGTSGGGDTGELFF.

The chain is built from TRBV19 and TRBJ1-1, with D hard to call. Germline CDR1 LNHDA, CDR2 SQIVND (reference sequence). The CDR3 totals 21 residues. Trimming shortened V by 5 bases and J by 0 bases, and 31 bases separated the two germline ends. The CDR3 DNA sequence: TGTGCCAGTAGTCACACCGCCCCGACGTGGGGAGACGGAGCTCTGAACACTGAAGCTTTCTTT. As protein: CASSHTAPTWGDGALNTEAFF.

The gene calls are TRBV2 and TRBJ1-1; perhaps TRBD1 as D (5 bases). The CDR3 is 15 residues long. Trimming stripped 4 bases from V and 3 bases from J, with 15 bases between. Per the germline V gene, CDR1 is SNHLY and CDR2 is FYNNEI. The CDR3 loop is CASSGRGIKDTEAFF. The CDR3 DNA reads as TGTGCCAGCAGTGGCCGGGGCATAAAGGACACTGAAGCTTTCTTT.